This T cell receptor beta chain stems from a study of CD8 T cells in ankylosing spondylitis. Study-wide findings and caveats: Earlier literature documents some of the motif variants in reactive arthritis synovial fluid and blood. Seemingly characteristic of ankylosing spondylitis blood was a TCR beta motif consisting of under ten highly homologous variants. Researchers report that disease-linked clones proved CD8+ and relatively rare in peripheral blood.

This clonotype occurred many times. The antigen is unknown. The CDR3 spans 16 residues. V was trimmed by 0 bases and J by 1 base, leaving 15 bases between them. Germline CDR1 and CDR2: DFQATT and SNEGSKA (reference sequence). Quantitative 5'-RACE was performed with molecular barcodes, and it yielded the TCR beta libraries. TCRdb re-called the 5' RACE reads with MiXCR, one entry per CDR3 protein. Found here are 150,000 to 200,000 distinct CDR3 sequences, 15% to 20% of them singletons; the top ten hold approximately 4.3%. The receptor's source is a male donor aged 5-30 years with ankylosing spondylitis or in good health (not recorded which). Sequenced sample: blood, either unsorted or a sorted T cell fraction (not recorded which). This chain uses TRBV20-1 with TRBJ1-1, with no clear D. The CDR3 region is CSARDPRTAGNTEAFF. The CDR3 DNA is TGCAGTGCTAGAGATCCACGGACGGCGGGGAACACTGAAGCTTTCTTT.